The entry below gives a single T cell receptor beta chain sequence along with its context. The target of this receptor is not known. This sample stems from a study of cytomegalovirus exposure and HLA in healthy donors (dated by TCRdb to 2015 to 2018). Looking at the study overall: An earlier analysis of roughly 500 of the donors reported roughly 300 Gb of sequence data and 100 million to 140 million unique TCR beta sequences from some 180 million T cells. In addition to the first cohort of 500 to 850 subjects, a separate validation cohort of 120 different subjects was used. The study was designed to test whether signatures of past pathogen exposure could be identified by cataloging public T cell receptors. Alongside the repertoire data, information on donor age, sex, ethnicity and CMV serostatus was compiled. Of the 300 to 500 genotyped donors, 65% to 90% were placed in the genetic ancestry cluster associated with self-reported Caucasian donors. On average, roughly 240,000 unique TCR beta nucleotide sequences were sequenced per donor among some 430 genotyped donors of the cohort, with approximately 18% of those sequences being non-productive. Approximately 310 gigabases of sequencing data and 70 million to 85 million unique TCR sequences were included in an early release covering roughly 600 HLA-typed donors. The study profiled the T cell repertoires of fewer than 850 subjects by immunosequencing and related them to cytomegalovirus serostatus. All discovery cohort repertoires had been generated on a single sequencing platform. Rather than drawing on any new phenotypic data, the later analysis identified candidate immune exposures from TCR beta sequences and the way those sequences occurred across donors. An earlier analysis of 450 to 750 of the donors used high-throughput TCR beta sequencing to judge whether each TCR beta V gene segment behaved as functional or pseudogenic. HLA typing included class I and class II loci at four-digit resolution. In a later genetic analysis, genome-wide SNP genotypes for about three fifths of the roughly 670 donors were used, and that subset was treated as a discovery cohort. To predict cytomegalovirus infection status, the study brought together high-throughput TCR immunosequencing, statistical association of individual TCRs with disease status, and machine learning. Typing coverage differed by locus: A, B, C, DRB1 and DQB1 were typed in about 620-640 donors, DQA1 in approximately 520, DPA1 in around 610, and DPB1 in around 440. Because of strong linkage in the cohort, roughly five DR-DQ haplotypes were treated as single units for association and clustering. A later analysis re-analyzed previously published TCR beta repertoires from 600 to 850 donors and added high-resolution HLA genotyping to study TCR occurrence patterns. What the study reported, not specific to this receptor: A group of highly shared sequence variants was considered likely to be a technical artifact of the sequencing pipeline. Most CMV-associated TCR beta chains appeared to be HLA-restricted in a later analysis, and the HLA associations seemed to be driven largely by CMV exposure. Some IMGT-functional V segments, including TRBV6-2 and TRBV6-3, could not be told apart with the 87-base-pair reads, so those segments were excluded. In vitro tests confirmed that three of the cytomegalovirus-associated TCR beta chains recognize cytomegalovirus antigens. A later analysis associated 15,000 to 20,000 TCR beta sequences with specific HLA alleles at a false discovery rate of 0.05. Linkage disequilibrium might explain the correlated functional status among segregating V segments, but an unknown experimental factor could not be excluded. Compared with equally common non-associated chains, HLA-associated TCR beta chains in a later analysis were more clonally expanded and had lower generation probabilities. Broadly in line with IMGT annotations, most TCR beta V segments showed up in productive rearrangements about 90% or about 30% of the time in an earlier analysis of about 500 of the donors. In this cohort, only TCR beta chains were sequenced, and detectable features were limited by the absence of alpha or paired-chain data. A further reported finding was that TCR beta sequences accurately predicted the HLA-A and HLA-B alleles for most subjects in the first cohort. Assigning TCR associations to individual alleles was difficult when HLA alleles, especially DR and DQ, strongly co-occurred. Presence/absence analyses assumed roughly uniform sequencing depth across donors, an assumption that may not hold. The study listed around 160 TCR beta chains as associated with cytomegalovirus. For the cohort, immune exposure information was limited to CMV serostatus. HLA typing was unavailable for some donors at each locus, so association tests used only the typed subset. In both the original and validation cohorts, the classifier was reported to diagnose cytomegalovirus status with high specificity and sensitivity. According to a later genetic analysis, donors in an Asian-associated ancestry cluster had fewer N-insertions in productive TCRs than the roughly 700-donor mean. An association between a missense DCLRE1C variant and V-gene and J-gene trimming of TCR beta chains was found in a later genetic analysis and replicated in an independent cohort. A later analysis found that TCR association rates varied across HLA loci, with DRB1 alleles showing the most associated TCRs and HLA-C alleles the fewest. In a later analysis, several top co-occurrence clusters were reported to appear linked to parvovirus B19, influenza, CMV and Epstein-Barr virus. Roughly 17 rarely observed V segments, including chromosome 9 orphons, were excluded from the earlier analysis of about 500 of the donors because counts were too low. It was suggested by the authors that the approach could potentially be generalized to other disease states and immunological phenotypes. Most TCR sequences were seen in very few donors, while some public TCRs were found in many individuals.

The cohort consisted of hundreds of healthy bone marrow donors. Cohort members were all nominally healthy when sampled, although unrecorded immune exposures were likely present. The donor was CMV seronegative and belonged to the group of around 400 seronegative cohort members. A peripheral blood sample was collected from each donor, and TCR beta sequencing was performed on peripheral blood mononuclear cells. The Qiagen DNeasy Blood Extraction Kit was used to extract genomic DNA from the blood cell samples. Receptors were amplified or captured by the immunoSEQ multiplex PCR assay. For the multiplex PCR, a mixture combining 60 forward primers for TCR Vbeta segments and 13 reverse primers for TCR Jbeta segments was used. A multiplex PCR assay on genomic DNA amplified the CDR3 region of rearranged TCR beta genes. On the Illumina HiSeq System, the amplified TCR beta libraries were sequenced as 87-base-pair reads. The paper's processing steps were these. Across the 500 to 700 repertoires, a later analysis counted 60 million to 90 million unique TCR beta chains, roughly 11 million of which were shared by at least two donors. A nearest-neighbor algorithm error-corrected the raw reads and collapsed the reads into unique sequences, merging closely related sequences to remove PCR and sequencing errors. Alignment of CDR3 sequences to IMGT reference sequences was used to assign V, D and J gene segments. For a sequence to be retained, a match of at least six nucleotides was required to both a V gene segment and a J gene segment. A rearrangement counted as productive if the CDR3 had no stop codons and remained in frame with V and J, and every other rearrangement counted as non-productive. Following IMGT convention, CDR3 was defined as the stretch from the second conserved V-encoded cysteine up to the conserved J-encoded phenylalanine. In an earlier analysis of approximately 500 of the donors, sequences lacking an unambiguous match to a single V gene segment were excluded. An earlier analysis of over 450 of the donors classified V segments as functional when productive rearrangements were above 56.7% and as segregating when the standard deviation between donors was above 5%. A statistical classification framework was built for diagnosing cytomegalovirus status from the catalog of TCR beta chain sequences. V and J gene assignment, in a later analysis, came from comparing TCR nucleotide sequences with IMGT/GENE-DB human TR gene sequences. Using the TCRdist pipeline, a later analysis assigned CDR3 sequences along with most-parsimonious VDJ recombination scenarios. In a later analysis, each TCR beta chain was defined by its CDR3 amino acid sequence together with its V-gene family, and reads without a unique V-gene family were excluded. As a way to deal with suspected cross-contamination and a sequencing artifact, a later analysis dropped hundreds of nucleotide sequences that were highly shared and had low generation probability. In a later analysis, a clonal expansion index for each public chain was calculated from normalized within-repertoire ranks of inferred template counts. In a later analysis, generation probabilities were computed using a VDJ recombination model fitted to out-of-frame rearrangements, and the results were checked against IGoR. A later analysis scored TCR-TCR, TCR-HLA and TCR-CMV co-occurrence with hypergeometric tests, applying a repertoire-size bias correction to TCR pairs. A later analysis estimated false discovery rates by permuting HLA or CMV assignments 20 times. In a later analysis, co-occurring TCRs were grouped with DBSCAN, and TCRdist sequence similarity was added when clustering was performed within HLA-allele-positive subsets. Repertoires with fewer than 30,000 or more than 120,000 public chains, plus five repertoires with anomalous nucleotide sharing, were excluded from co-occurrence clustering. This is the immuneACCESS table as TCRdb keeps it, with only in-frame sequences that have V and J called. A part of the clones is gone; compared with another copy, unresolved V genes explain less than half, and the rest is unexplained. The DNA gave D and trimming, while V, J and clone size come from that table. The sample's own table lists about 130,000 clones. Approximately 2.6% of the sample is held by the ten biggest clonotypes.

Taken from cysteine to phenylalanine, the CDR3 has 14 residues. Only the CDR3 region is kept as DNA, spanning 42 bases read in frame from base 1. Clipping removes 4 bases from V and 4 bases from J, with 5 as the unmatched junction base count. Looking up the germline V gene yields CDR1 MDHEN and CDR2 SYDVKM. The sequenced material came from PBMCs. The TCR comes from a man aged 25-45 years in good health and CMV-seronegative. The chain was built from TRBV28 and TRBJ1-2, with TRBD1 matching 8 junction bases. The CDR3 protein: CASSSLDRGYGYTF. The nucleotide sequence is given as TGTGCCAGCAGTTCTCTTGACAGGGGCTATGGCTACACCTTC.